Listed below are T cell receptor beta chains from one sample, sequenced in a study of human T cells and chemical hapten exposure. MiXCR, run by TCRdb on the RACE reads, gives a single entry per CDR3 protein. The top ten clones hold around 8.6% of a sample with some 330,000 distinct CDR3 sequences, roughly 6% of them seen once. The sequenced sample was whole blood, obtained in connection with sensitization to the hapten diphenylcyclopropenone (DPC). Receptor source: a woman between 18 and 30 years old with alopecia areata. Some clones in this sample may be carry-over from other donors' samples. The CDR3 runs from the conserved cysteine through the conserved F or W. A D gene is named only where the DNA matches it firmly. The size of a clone is reported for some rows only, either as once, few or many, or as a class for expanded clones.

>many|TRBD1|TRBV12-3/TRBV12-4|TRBJ1-2
TGTGCCAGCAGTCCGGGACAGCCTAACTATGGCTACACCTTC
CASSPGQPNYGYTF
>.|.|TRBV7-2|TRBJ2-5
TGTGCCAGCAGCCCCACTAGTCCGGAGACCCAGTACTTC
CASSPTSPETQYF
>.|TRBD1|TRBV28|TRBJ1-6
TGTGCCAGCAGCAAGACAGGGGGATATTCACCCCTCCACTTT
CASSKTGGYSPLHF
>many|.|TRBV7-2|TRBJ2-7
TGTGCCAGCAGCTTAGCGGGGACCCAACCCTACGAGCAGTACTTC
CASSLAGTQPYEQYF
>many|.|TRBV5-1|TRBJ1-1
TGCGCCAGCAGCTTGGTTACGAACACTGAAGCTTTCTTT
CASSLVTNTEAFF
>many|.|TRBV6-5|TRBJ2-3
TGTGCCAGCAGTTACACGGAGGCGGGCACAGATACGCAGTATTTT
CASSYTEAGTDTQYF
>many|TRBD2|TRBV9|TRBJ2-1
TGTGCCAGCAGCATGTGGACTAGCCTTGGCAATGAGCAGTTCTTC
CASSMWTSLGNEQFF
>few|.|TRBV29-1|TRBJ2-4
TGCAGCGCTACAGGGACACTAGCCAAAAACATTCAGTACTTC
CSATGTLAKNIQYF
>few|TRBD2|TRBV5-1|TRBJ2-5
TGCGCCAGCAGCCAGCCGGGACTAGCGGGGTTCGAGACCCAGTACTTC
CASSQPGLAGFETQYF
>many|.|TRBV2|TRBJ1-1
TGTGCCAGCACGGGGGGTACGACTGAAGCTTTCTTT
CASTGGTTEAFF
>.|.|TRBV7-9|TRBJ1-2
TGTGCCAGCAGCTTAGAAGGGCTTGGCTACACCTTC
CASSLEGLGYTF
>few|.|TRBV9|TRBJ1-6
TGTGCCAGCAGCCTTAGGGGGGGTGGCAATTCACCCCTCCACTTT
CASSLRGGGNSPLHF
>many|.|TRBV7-2|TRBJ1-2
TGTGCCAGCAGCAAACAGGGAGCCTATGGCTACACCTTC
CASSKQGAYGYTF
>many|.|TRBV7-9|TRBJ1-1
TGTGCCAGCAGCTTGGACGGCCTTGAAGCTTTCTTT
CASSLDGLEAFF
>many|.|TRBV6-5|TRBJ2-7
TGTGCCAGCAGTTACGACGGGGACTACGAGCAGTACTTC
CASSYDGDYEQYF
>few|TRBD2|TRBV3-1|TRBJ2-1
TGTGCCAGCAGCCAAAACTTAGCGGGGGGGCCGAGCGGTGAGCAGTTCTTC
CASSQNLAGGPSGEQFF
>many|TRBD1|TRBV20-1|TRBJ1-6
TGCAGTGCTAGACCGGGACAGGGGTTTTCACCCCTCCACTTT
CSARPGQGFSPLHF
>.|.|TRBV7-2|TRBJ1-2
TGTGCCAGCAGCTTAGCCTCTGGCTACACCTTC
CASSLASGYTF
>few|TRBD2|TRBV12-3/TRBV12-4|TRBJ2-1
TGTGCCAGCAGTGCGCTTATGGGCGGGGGGCTTCTGGGTGAGCAGTTCTTC
CASSALMGGGLLGEQFF
>many|TRBD1|TRBV29-1|TRBJ2-2
TGCAGCGTCGGGACAGGGACCGGGGAGCTGTTTTTT
CSVGTGTGELFF
>few|.|TRBV20-1|TRBJ1-1
TGCAGTGCTAGAGCAGGTCCGAACACTGAAGCTTTCTTT
CSARAGPNTEAFF
>.|TRBD1|TRBV7-4|TRBJ2-2
TGTGCCAGCAGCTTAGTATCCCTCTCCGGACAGGGGCTACACACCGGGGAGCTGTTTTTT
CASSLVSLSGQGLHTGELFF
>.|.|TRBV6-5|TRBJ1-1
TGTGCCAGCAGTTACACTAGGACGGGAATGAACACTGAAGCTTTCTTT
CASSYTRTGMNTEAFF
>few|TRBD2|TRBV6-6|TRBJ2-3
TGTGCCAGCAGTTACTCGATCTACCCGGGGGGGCCAGATGATACGCAGTATTTT
CASSYSIYPGGPDDTQYF
>.|.|TRBV5-1|TRBJ1-6
TGCGCCAGCAGCTTAGACAGAACCAATTCACCCCTCCACTTT
CASSLDRTNSPLHF
>few|.|TRBV7-7|TRBJ2-5
TGTGCTAGCAGCTTAGAAATCAGCAGAAAAGAGACCCAGTACTTC
CASSLEISRKETQYF
>few|TRBD1|TRBV2|TRBJ1-1
TGTGCCAGCAGCGGAGACAGGGGCACTGAAGCTTTCTTT
CASSGDRGTEAFF
>few|.|TRBV12-5|TRBJ2-2
TGTGCTAGTGGTTTGATAACAGGATCCACCGGGGAGCTGTTTTTT
CASGLITGSTGELFF
>few|.|TRBV14|TRBJ1-1
TGTGCCAGCAGCCAACAGAGGGGGTTTGAAGCTTTCTTT
CASSQQRGFEAFF
>many|.|TRBV12-3/TRBV12-4|TRBJ2-7
TGTGCCAGCAGTCCAACAGCTTATGAGCAGTACTTC
CASSPTAYEQYF
>many|.|TRBV7-3|TRBJ2-6
TGTGCCAGCAGTTTGGGGCCCTCTGGGGCCAACGTCCTGACTTTC
CASSLGPSGANVLTF
>many|.|TRBV5-5|TRBJ1-6
TGTGCCAGCAGCTTGGATGGAGGGAACCTTTCACCCCTCCACTTT
CASSLDGGNLSPLHF
>many|TRBD1|TRBV4-1|TRBJ1-2
TGCGCCAGCAGCCAAGATGAGGACAGGGAGGGCTACACCTTC
CASSQDEDREGYTF
>few|TRBD1|TRBV6-2/TRBV6-3|TRBJ1-1
TGTGCCAGCATCACGGTCACAGGGGTAGAAGCTTTCTTT
CASITVTGVEAFF
>few|TRBD1|TRBV10-3|TRBJ1-5
TGTGCCATCAGTGAGAGGCCCGGGACAGGGGTAGCTCAGCCCCAGCATTTT
CAISERPGTGVAQPQHF
>many|.|TRBV5-1|TRBJ2-1
TGCGCCAGCAGCTTGGGTCTAGCGTCCTACAATGAGCAGTTCTTC
CASSLGLASYNEQFF
>.|.|TRBV9|TRBJ2-6
TGTGCCAGCAGCACAGACGGCAGGGGAAACGTTTTGGGATCTGGGGCCAACGTCCTGACTTTC
CASSTDGRGNVLGSGANVLTF
>few|.|TRBV3-1|TRBJ1-1
TGTGCCAGCAGCACCCAGGGGAAAGCTTTCTTT
CASSTQGKAFF
>few|TRBD2|TRBV4-2|TRBJ2-1
TGTGCCAGCAGCTCGGGACTAGCGGCGGCCTACAATGAGCAGTTCTTC
CASSSGLAAAYNEQFF
>few|TRBD1|TRBV12-3/TRBV12-4|TRBJ2-7
TGTGCCAGCAGGTCGACAGGGGAGAACGAGCAGTACTTC
CASRSTGENEQYF
>few|TRBD1|TRBV6-2/TRBV6-3|TRBJ1-1
TGTGCCAGCAGCCCCGCTTTGACAGGGACTGAAGCTTTCTTT
CASSPALTGTEAFF
>few|.|TRBV20-1|TRBJ1-1
TGCAGTGCACCCAGACAGATTGAAGCTTTCTTT
CSAPRQIEAFF
>few|TRBD2|TRBV18|TRBJ2-7
TGTGCCAGCTCGGGATCCGGGACTAGCCTCTACGAGCAGTACTTC
CASSGSGTSLYEQYF
>many|.|TRBV19|TRBJ2-5
TGTGCCAGTAGTATAGCCCTGGGCGAGACCCAGTACTTC
CASSIALGETQYF
>.|TRBD2|TRBV3-1|TRBJ2-4
TGTGCCAGCAGCCAGAACCGACTAGCGGGGGTGTACATTCAGTACTTC
CASSQNRLAGVYIQYF
>many|.|TRBV6-9|TRBJ2-5
TGTGCCAGCAGTTATTGCCGACAGCCCGGGCAAGAGACCCAGTACTTC
CASSYCRQPGQETQYF
>.|.|TRBV9|TRBJ1-2
TGTGCCAGCAGCGTCTCCTATGGCTACACCTTC
CASSVSYGYTF
>many|.|TRBV7-2|TRBJ2-3
TGTGCCAGCAGCGAGACTAGACTTGGCGATACGCAGTATTTT
CASSETRLGDTQYF
>many|.|TRBV7-2|TRBJ1-5
TGTGCCAGCAGCTTAGAGGGAGGGCAGCCCCAGCATTTT
CASSLEGGQPQHF
>many|.|TRBV6-5|TRBJ2-1
TGTGCCAGCAGGGGCGGACAGTTGAGTTCCTACAATGAGCAGTTCTTC
CASRGGQLSSYNEQFF
>many|.|TRBV7-9|TRBJ1-1
TGTGCCAGCAGCTTAGCGTCGCTGGGGCGGACTGAAGCTTTCTTT
CASSLASLGRTEAFF
>few|.|TRBV21-1|TRBJ1-1
TGTGCCAGCAGCAGCCAAGGTGACTGCCTGCCTTTCTTT
CASSSQGDCLPFF
>many|.|TRBV5-1|TRBJ2-7
TGCGCCAGCAGCTTGGGGGCGGACTCCTACGAGCAGTACTTC
CASSLGADSYEQYF
>many|TRBD1|TRBV2|TRBJ1-1
TGTGCCAGCAGGGGGGACAGGGAGAGCACTGAAGCTTTCTTT
CASRGDRESTEAFF
>.|.|TRBV28|TRBJ2-5
TGTGCCAGCAGTTTTAGGTCGGCAGGGACGAAGACCCAGTACTTC
CASSFRSAGTKTQYF
>.|.|TRBV12-3/TRBV12-4|TRBJ2-3
TGTGCCAGCAGTTTCTCGGGGGCGCGGGGCACAGATACGCAGTATTTT
CASSFSGARGTDTQYF